This is a list of T cell receptor beta chains from one sample in a study of metastatic and nonmetastatic thyroid tumors. TCRdb reanalyzed the PCR reads with MiXCR. This sample yields roughly 93,000 clones, of which roughly an eighth are seen a single time; 11% belongs to the top ten. The sample comprised blood. The receptors originated from a female donor with papillary thyroid cancer or a benign thyroid nodule (not recorded which). Some clones in this sample may be carry-over from other donors' samples. Each CDR3 is given with its conserved first and last residue. The D gene is left open where the match is weak. Size values are once, few and many counts, or a class for expanded clones, and some rows have none.

J gene: TRBJ2-7
D gene: TRBD1
V gene: TRBV4-1
clone size: NA
CDR3 protein: CASSQGGQGGHEQYF
CDR3 DNA: TGCGCCAGCAGCCAGGGAGGACAGGGCGGGCACGAGCAGTACTTC

J gene: TRBJ1-5
D gene: TRBD1
V gene: TRBV28
clone size: many
CDR3 protein: CASNRQGADQPQHF
CDR3 DNA: TGTGCCAGCAATCGTCAGGGGGCAGATCAGCCCCAGCATTTT

J gene: TRBJ2-2
D gene: TRBD1
V gene: TRBV6-2/TRBV6-3
clone size: NA
CDR3 protein: CASSSVYRVRDRVDTGELFF
CDR3 DNA: TGTGCCAGCAGTAGTGTTTACCGTGTCCGGGACAGGGTGGACACCGGGGAGCTGTTTTTT

J gene: TRBJ2-1
D gene: NA
V gene: TRBV11-1
clone size: few
CDR3 protein: CASSPGLATHNEQFF
CDR3 DNA: TGTGCCAGCAGCCCGGGGCTAGCGACTCATAATGAGCAGTTCTTC

J gene: TRBJ2-2
D gene: NA
V gene: TRBV19
clone size: many
CDR3 protein: CASSAGGTWFATGELFF
CDR3 DNA: TGTGCCAGTAGTGCCGGTGGAACGTGGTTCGCCACCGGGGAGCTGTTTTTT

J gene: TRBJ2-1
D gene: NA
V gene: TRBV20-1
clone size: many
CDR3 protein: CSARRGPTYNEQFF
CDR3 DNA: TGCAGTGCCCGGAGGGGCCCAACCTACAATGAGCAGTTCTTC

J gene: TRBJ2-1
D gene: TRBD1
V gene: TRBV9
clone size: many
CDR3 protein: CASSGGQGGSYNEQFF
CDR3 DNA: TGTGCCAGCAGCGGAGGACAGGGGGGATCCTACAATGAGCAGTTCTTC

J gene: TRBJ2-6
D gene: TRBD1
V gene: TRBV6-1
clone size: NA
CDR3 protein: CASKGQSSSAANVLTF
CDR3 DNA: TGTGCCAGCAAGGGACAGTCCAGCTCTGCGGCCAACGTCCTGACTTTC

J gene: TRBJ2-1
D gene: TRBD2
V gene: TRBV20-1
clone size: many
CDR3 protein: CSALPIAGANEQFF
CDR3 DNA: TGCAGTGCTCTTCCAATAGCGGGAGCCAATGAGCAGTTCTTC

J gene: TRBJ2-1
D gene: TRBD2
V gene: TRBV6-1
clone size: many
CDR3 protein: CASSDLWAREGAYNEQFF
CDR3 DNA: TGTGCCAGCAGTGACCTCTGGGCGCGGGAGGGGGCCTACAATGAGCAGTTCTTC

J gene: TRBJ2-3
D gene: TRBD1
V gene: TRBV7-3
clone size: many
CDR3 protein: CASSRQGPTDTQYF
CDR3 DNA: TGTGCCAGCAGCCGACAGGGGCCGACAGATACGCAGTATTTT

J gene: TRBJ2-7
D gene: NA
V gene: TRBV5-4
clone size: few
CDR3 protein: CASSSLAYEQYF
CDR3 DNA: TGTGCCAGCAGCTCCTTGGCCTACGAGCAGTACTTC

J gene: TRBJ2-1
D gene: NA
V gene: TRBV29-1
clone size: many
CDR3 protein: CSVAERVRDNEQFF
CDR3 DNA: TGCAGCGTTGCCGAGCGGGTCCGAGACAATGAGCAGTTCTTC

J gene: TRBJ2-5
D gene: NA
V gene: TRBV12-3/TRBV12-4
clone size: few
CDR3 protein: CASTPGNQETQYF
CDR3 DNA: TGTGCCAGCACCCCGGGGAACCAAGAGACCCAGTACTTC

J gene: TRBJ1-2
D gene: NA
V gene: TRBV19
clone size: many
CDR3 protein: CASSVTELPRGYTF
CDR3 DNA: TGTGCCAGTAGTGTGACCGAGCTCCCTCGGGGCTACACCTTC

J gene: TRBJ1-6
D gene: NA
V gene: TRBV7-2
clone size: many
CDR3 protein: CASSGYRDSPLHF
CDR3 DNA: TGTGCCAGCAGCGGATACAGGGATTCACCCCTCCACTTT

J gene: TRBJ2-7
D gene: TRBD2
V gene: TRBV30
clone size: many
CDR3 protein: CALGLAGEDTYEQYF
CDR3 DNA: TGTGCCTTGGGACTAGCGGGAGAAGATACCTACGAGCAGTACTTC

J gene: TRBJ1-1
D gene: NA
V gene: TRBV6-5
clone size: many
CDR3 protein: CASSYDGGAAEAFF
CDR3 DNA: TGTGCCAGCAGTTATGATGGGGGGGCCGCTGAAGCTTTCTTT

J gene: TRBJ2-1
D gene: TRBD2
V gene: TRBV9
clone size: many
CDR3 protein: CASSVGVTSGEQFF
CDR3 DNA: TGTGCCAGCAGCGTAGGGGTTACTAGCGGTGAGCAGTTCTTC

J gene: TRBJ2-1
D gene: NA
V gene: TRBV6-4
clone size: NA
CDR3 protein: CASRGNEQFF
CDR3 DNA: TGTGCCAGCAGAGGGAATGAGCAGTTCTTC

J gene: TRBJ2-2
D gene: NA
V gene: TRBV5-1
clone size: NA
CDR3 protein: CASRPGANTGELFF
CDR3 DNA: TGCGCCAGCAGACCAGGAGCGAACACCGGGGAGCTGTTTTTT

J gene: TRBJ2-7
D gene: NA
V gene: TRBV18
clone size: many
CDR3 protein: CASSTQGYEQYF
CDR3 DNA: TGTGCCAGCTCAACGCAGGGCTACGAGCAGTACTTC

J gene: TRBJ2-7
D gene: NA
V gene: TRBV30
clone size: few
CDR3 protein: CAWSGPAATKQYF
CDR3 DNA: TGTGCCTGGAGTGGTCCCGCGGCTACGAAGCAGTACTTC

J gene: TRBJ1-3
D gene: NA
V gene: TRBV7-2
clone size: many
CDR3 protein: CASSSGGWGTIYF
CDR3 DNA: TGTGCCAGCAGCTCAGGAGGCTGGGGCACCATATATTTT

J gene: TRBJ2-6
D gene: NA
V gene: TRBV28
clone size: many
CDR3 protein: CASSLWQISGANVLTF
CDR3 DNA: TGTGCCAGCAGTTTATGGCAGATCTCTGGGGCCAACGTCCTGACTTTC

J gene: TRBJ2-2
D gene: NA
V gene: TRBV2
clone size: many
CDR3 protein: CASKPGRWDTGELFF
CDR3 DNA: TGTGCCAGTAAACCGGGGAGATGGGACACCGGGGAGCTGTTTTTT

J gene: TRBJ2-5
D gene: NA
V gene: TRBV6-1
clone size: NA
CDR3 protein: CANRGGLVGAETQYF
CDR3 DNA: TGTGCCAACAGGGGAGGACTAGTGGGAGCAGAGACCCAGTACTTC

J gene: TRBJ2-5
D gene: TRBD2
V gene: TRBV11-2
clone size: many
CDR3 protein: CASSLGLAGVETQYF
CDR3 DNA: TGTGCCAGCAGCCTCGGATTAGCGGGAGTGGAGACCCAGTACTTC

J gene: TRBJ2-7
D gene: NA
V gene: TRBV5-6
clone size: many
CDR3 protein: CASSLGGNSYEQYF
CDR3 DNA: TGTGCCAGCAGCTTGGGGGGAAACTCCTACGAGCAGTACTTC

J gene: TRBJ2-1
D gene: NA
V gene: TRBV11-1
clone size: many
CDR3 protein: CASLPPGGGEQFF
CDR3 DNA: TGTGCCAGCCTGCCCCCTGGTGGTGGTGAGCAGTTCTTC

J gene: TRBJ2-3
D gene: NA
V gene: TRBV7-3
clone size: many
CDR3 protein: CASSLTSGSGTDTQYF
CDR3 DNA: TGTGCCAGCAGCTTAACGTCCGGGAGTGGCACAGATACGCAGTATTTT

J gene: TRBJ2-1
D gene: NA
V gene: TRBV2
clone size: many
CDR3 protein: CASTGYNEQFF
CDR3 DNA: TGTGCCAGCACGGGATACAATGAGCAGTTCTTC

J gene: TRBJ2-3
D gene: TRBD1
V gene: TRBV19
clone size: many
CDR3 protein: CASRGTGVRDTQYF
CDR3 DNA: TGTGCCAGTAGGGGAACAGGGGTTCGAGATACGCAGTATTTT

J gene: TRBJ2-7
D gene: NA
V gene: TRBV20-1
clone size: many
CDR3 protein: CSARDPGAVSYEQYF
CDR3 DNA: TGCAGTGCTAGAGATCCAGGGGCGGTCTCCTACGAGCAGTACTTC

J gene: TRBJ1-2
D gene: NA
V gene: TRBV18
clone size: many
CDR3 protein: CASSPHRGYGYTF
CDR3 DNA: TGTGCCAGCTCACCCCACAGAGGATATGGCTACACCTTC

J gene: TRBJ1-4
D gene: TRBD1
V gene: TRBV6-1
clone size: few
CDR3 protein: CASRDRGRANEKLFF
CDR3 DNA: TGTGCCAGCAGGGACAGGGGACGGGCTAATGAAAAACTGTTTTTT

J gene: TRBJ2-7
D gene: NA
V gene: TRBV28
clone size: NA
CDR3 protein: CASSSPAGTWGSVEQYF
CDR3 DNA: TGTGCCAGCAGTTCCCCTGCCGGGACATGGGGCTCGGTCGAGCAGTACTTC

J gene: TRBJ2-2
D gene: NA
V gene: TRBV25-1
clone size: many
CDR3 protein: CAARNTGELFF
CDR3 DNA: TGTGCCGCCAGGAACACCGGGGAGCTGTTTTTT

J gene: TRBJ2-7
D gene: NA
V gene: TRBV6-1
clone size: few
CDR3 protein: CASAQAELSYEQYF
CDR3 DNA: TGTGCCAGCGCTCAAGCGGAGTTATCCTACGAGCAGTACTTC

J gene: TRBJ2-1
D gene: NA
V gene: TRBV10-3
clone size: many
CDR3 protein: CAISESNEQFF
CDR3 DNA: TGTGCCATCAGTGAGTCTAATGAGCAGTTCTTC

J gene: TRBJ1-1
D gene: NA
V gene: TRBV12-3/TRBV12-4
clone size: many
CDR3 protein: CASSGRGGWNTEAFF
CDR3 DNA: TGTGCCAGCAGTGGCCGCGGGGGCTGGAACACTGAAGCTTTCTTT

J gene: TRBJ2-1
D gene: TRBD2
V gene: TRBV6-1
clone size: many
CDR3 protein: CASRAGLANNEQFF
CDR3 DNA: TGTGCCAGCAGGGCGGGACTAGCGAACAATGAGCAGTTCTTC

J gene: TRBJ2-5
D gene: TRBD2
V gene: TRBV6-4
clone size: many
CDR3 protein: CASNRTSGFQRIQETQYF
CDR3 DNA: TGTGCCAGCAATCGGACTAGCGGGTTCCAGAGAATTCAAGAGACCCAGTACTTC

J gene: TRBJ2-1
D gene: TRBD2
V gene: TRBV5-1
clone size: many
CDR3 protein: CASSLGGLAGGPVYNEQLF
CDR3 DNA: TGCGCCAGCAGCTTGGGGGGCCTAGCGGGAGGGCCCGTCTACAATGAGCAGCTCTTC

J gene: TRBJ1-4
D gene: TRBD1
V gene: TRBV28
clone size: many
CDR3 protein: CASSRQGGSEKLFF
CDR3 DNA: TGTGCCAGCAGCCGACAGGGGGGGAGTGAAAAACTGTTTTTT

J gene: TRBJ2-1
D gene: NA
V gene: TRBV9
clone size: many
CDR3 protein: CASSPPGSSYNEQFF
CDR3 DNA: TGTGCCAGCAGCCCCCCGGGAAGCTCCTACAATGAGCAGTTCTTC

J gene: TRBJ1-6
D gene: TRBD1
V gene: TRBV20-1
clone size: many
CDR3 protein: CSARQGAPGTAYNSPLHF
CDR3 DNA: TGCAGTGCTAGACAGGGGGCCCCCGGTACAGCCTATAATTCACCCCTCCACTTT

J gene: TRBJ2-3
D gene: NA
V gene: TRBV2
clone size: NA
CDR3 protein: CASMGEIGADTQYF
CDR3 DNA: TGTGCCAGCATGGGGGAGATAGGGGCAGATACGCAGTATTTT

J gene: TRBJ2-3
D gene: TRBD2
V gene: TRBV12-3/TRBV12-4
clone size: NA
CDR3 protein: CASSLGTSGQYWGRMGKYF
CDR3 DNA: TGTGCCAGCAGTCTAGGGACTAGCGGGCAATATTGGGGCCGTATGGGGAAGTATTTT

J gene: TRBJ2-7
D gene: TRBD1
V gene: TRBV29-1
clone size: many
CDR3 protein: CSVRSPRDRAYEQYF
CDR3 DNA: TGCAGCGTACGATCCCCCCGGGACAGGGCCTACGAGCAGTACTTC